This T cell receptor (beta chain) comes out of a study of post-analysis software for immune sequencing data. Turning to the study itself: Both relapsing-remitting and secondary progressive multiple sclerosis featured among the disease courses, as did progressive-relapsing multiple sclerosis. Study-level points and caveats: With F measure, samples from one preparation batch clustered together strongly. Roughly 5 TRBV segments, including TRBV5-6, TRBV5-1 and TRBV20-1, were more frequent in patients than controls. A significant reduction in normalized Chao1 diversity was observed in multiple sclerosis patients versus controls.

The V end was cut by 5 bases, the J end by 7 bases, with 11 bases between. Germline V gene data show CDR1 as SGHTA and CDR2 as FQGNSA. This CDR3 is built from 13 residues. Regarding this clonotype: The antigen is undetermined.

Presence of unique molecular identifiers characterized the TCR beta cDNA libraries. Roughly 500,000 cDNA molecules were obtained per 1 to 10 million input T cells. From the PCR reads, TCRdb called clonotypes with MiXCR, one entry per CDR3 protein. The sample lists roughly 700,000 distinct CDR3 sequences, roughly 30% occurring once. Input material: blood. The chain is built from TRBV7-2 and TRBJ1-4, with D perhaps TRBD1 (5 bases). This sequence originates from a girl under 18 with multiple sclerosis. CDR3 sequence: CASSIQGGEKLFF. The CDR3 region has the DNA TGTGCCAGCAGCATTCAGGGAGGTGAAAAACTGTTTTTT.